This T cell receptor (beta chain) stems from a study of blood T cell repertoires in COVID-19 (TCRdb year 2020). As for the study more broadly: Samples covering the acute and convalescent phases of COVID-19 were provided by collaborators in the United States, Italy and Spain. Samples were obtained from the ongoing ImmuneRACE study (first 160 participants) and from roughly 1,300 subjects provided by 6 global collaborators. Where available, HLA class I and class II types were obtained from metadata supplied by the sample provider rather than from assay-based typing. Nearly every sample came with metadata listing a de-identified subject ID, COVID-19 status, age in years and sex. The prospective study material was composed of cDNA or gDNA derived from T cells, B-cell-depleted T cells, or PBMCs. The repertoires were released in a freely available public database meant as a resource for research on the immune response to SARS-CoV-2. Deeply sampled blood TCRbeta repertoires from subjects exposed to, actively infected with, or recovered from COVID-19 were included in the dataset. General study outcomes and caveats: The amount of clinical and demographic metadata varied by source and participant and was provided uncurated.

The immunoSEQ Assay, a bias-controlled multiplex PCR, was used to amplify TCRbeta CDR3 regions from genomic DNA. As for the authors' bioinformatics: Nucleated cell counts per sample were estimated from amplification of reference gene primers within the assay. To quantify the absolute abundance of each unique TCRbeta CDR3 rearrangement, sequence reads were collapsed and filtered. For each sample, productive Simpson clonality was calculated by taking the square root of Simpson's diversity index across productive rearrangements. Sourced from immuneACCESS, this table was stored by TCRdb with only in-frame sequences that have V and J called. A share of the clones is absent; for the studies checked, an unresolved V gene accounts for under half, and the remainder has no known explanation. Clone size and V and J calls were adopted from that table, with D and trimming inferred from the DNA. This sample lists about 180,000 clones; roughly three quarters were detected once. The top ten hold roughly 14% of the sample.

V is cut back by 5 bases and J by 7 bases, with 11 bases in the junction unmatched. Its CDR3 holds 18 amino acids, cysteine through phenylalanine. Only the CDR3 DNA stays, 54 bases, in frame from base 1. The germline V gene (reference sequence) supplies CDR1 SEHNR and CDR2 FQNEAQ. In the prospective study, participants were roughly 18 to 90 years old, resided in 20 to 30 geographic areas of the United States, and were enrolled through a virtual design. Cohort assignment in the prospective study relied on participant-reported clinical history from a screening survey and a study questionnaire. A participant counted as exposed if, within 2 weeks of entering the study, that participant had been in contact with someone who had a PCR-confirmed or clinician-diagnosed COVID-19 case. Each participant in the prospective study had whole blood, serum and a nasopharyngeal or oropharyngeal swab collected by mobile phlebotomists. Additional blood draws and questionnaires over an approximately two-month period could optionally be provided by prospective study participants. Before DNA extraction, blood samples from the prospective study were shipped at room temperature or frozen.

This clone was seen a few times. The specificity of this receptor is unknown. No base-level quality is on record; no much larger clone is a single base apart. The clonotype originates from a man in his 60s who had been exposed to COVID-19. The sample taken for sequencing was PBMCs or T cells enriched from blood (not recorded which). Recombination connected TRBV7-9 to TRBJ2-1, and TRBD2 matches 16 of the central bases. The nucleotides read TGTGCCAGCAGCACTTCCGGGACTAGCGGGAGGGCAAGGAATGAGCAGTTCTTC. Translated, this is CASSTSGTSGRARNEQFF. Reference TRBV7-9 and TRBJ2-1 genes cover what lies past the CDR3, so the full variable domain is DTGVSQNPRHKITKRGQNVTFRCDPISEHNRLYWYRQTLGQGPEFLTYFQNEAQLEKSRLLSDRFSAERPKGSFSTLEIQRTEQGDSAMYLCASSTSGTSGRARNEQFFGPGTRLTVL.